A selection of T cell receptor beta chains follows, all from one sample in a study of blood T cell repertoires in COVID-19. Clones were sequenced by immunoSEQ multiplex PCR, and TCRdb holds only the in-frame ones, with some missing. The sample shows more than 250,000 clones, around 86% of them seen only once. The material sequenced was peripheral blood. All receptors derive from a woman in her 50s with acute or convalescent COVID-19. Each CDR3 is given with its conserved first and last residue. The D gene is left open where the match is weak. A clone size is listed for some rows: how often the clone was seen (once, few, many), or a class if it is expanded.

TRBV29-1	TRBJ2-1	NA	NA	TGCAGCGTTGAAGAGAAGCGGCAGAACAATGAGCAGTTCTTC	CSVEEKRQNNEQFF
TRBV7-3	TRBJ2-7	NA	NA	TGTGCCAGCAGCTTAAGCTCGAGCGTTCAGTACTTC	CASSLSSSVQYF
TRBV28	TRBJ2-1	NA	NA	TGTGCCAGCAGCATACCCGGGACTCTCCGGGGCAATGAGCAGTTCTTC	CASSIPGTLRGNEQFF
TRBV23-1	TRBJ1-1	TRBD1	NA	TGCGCCAGCAGTCACACGATTACAGGGGGCTACACTGAAGCTTTCTTT	CASSHTITGGYTEAFF
TRBV19	TRBJ2-7	TRBD2	NA	TGTGCCAGTAAGGTTTCCAGCGGGAGGGCCCTCCACGAGCAGTACTTC	CASKVSSGRALHEQYF
TRBV4-2	TRBJ2-5	NA	NA	TGTGCCAGCAGCCAAGAGAACGGAGCTCGCGTGTCCCAGTACTTC	CASSQENGARVSQYF
TRBV28	TRBJ2-2	TRBD1	NA	TGTGCCAGCAGTTCCACAGGGGGCTCCGGGGAGCTGTTTTTT	CASSSTGGSGELFF
TRBV7-3	TRBJ2-5	TRBD1	NA	TGTGCCAGCAGCTCGGGACAGGGGGCTAGAGAGACCCAGTACTTC	CASSSGQGARETQYF
TRBV7-8	TRBJ1-1	NA	NA	TGTGCCAGCAGCTTCGACACAGGTATGAACACTGAAGCTTTCTTT	CASSFDTGMNTEAFF
TRBV9	TRBJ2-3	TRBD2	NA	TGTGCCAGCAGCGTAGGGCCAGCGGGAGGGCCCGCAGATACGCAGTATTTT	CASSVGPAGGPADTQYF
TRBV18	TRBJ2-5	NA	NA	TGTGCCAGCTCACGTCTAACAGGGAGCGAGACCCAGTACTTC	CASSRLTGSETQYF
TRBV19	TRBJ1-4	TRBD1	once	TGTGCCAGTAGTACGACAGGGACTCTTGTAAAACTGTTTTTT	CASSTTGTLVKLFF
TRBV18	TRBJ2-7	NA	NA	TGTGCCAGCTCACCAGGCAGGGTAGATGAGCAGTACTTC	CASSPGRVDEQYF
TRBV11-2	TRBJ2-7	TRBD1	NA	TGTGCCAGCAGCTTACCATCCGGGACAGGGGGCTATGGGCAGTACTTC	CASSLPSGTGGYGQYF
TRBV4-2	TRBJ2-3	TRBD2	few	TGTGCCAGCAGCCAACTCAGGGACTACTCTGCGGATGATACGCAGTATTTT	CASSQLRDYSADDTQYF
TRBV6-5	TRBJ2-5	NA	NA	TGTGCCAGCAGTTACTCTAAAGAGACCCAGTACTTC	CASSYSKETQYF
TRBV7-2	TRBJ2-7	NA	NA	TGTGCCAGCAGATTACCGGGAAACTACGAGCAGTACTTC	CASRLPGNYEQYF
TRBV24-1	TRBJ1-3	NA	NA	TGTGCCACCAGTGATAATGGGGGCACCTCTGGAAACACCATATATTTT	CATSDNGGTSGNTIYF
TRBV27	TRBJ1-4	TRBD1	NA	TGTGCCAGCAGGGGACAGGGTAGTGAAAAACTGTTTTTT	CASRGQGSEKLFF
TRBV4-3	TRBJ1-2	TRBD1	NA	TGCGCCAGCAGCCCCGACAGGGGGAACTATGGCTACACCTTC	CASSPDRGNYGYTF
TRBV21-1	TRBJ2-4	NA	NA	TGTGCCAGCAGCAAATCCCGGGGGGTCCCCAGGGACGGCAAAAACATTCAGTACTTC	CASSKSRGVPRDGKNIQYF
TRBV7-9	TRBJ1-1	NA	once	TGTGCCAGCAGCCGGGGGGGTGCAGTGAACACTGAAGCTTTCTTT	CASSRGGAVNTEAFF
TRBV6-5	TRBJ1-4	TRBD1	NA	TGTGCCAGCAGCCCCCGGCAACAGGGGTATGAAAAACTGTTTTTT	CASSPRQQGYEKLFF
TRBV3-1/TRBV3-2	TRBJ2-1	NA	NA	TGTGCCAGCAGCGAGGGGGGGAGGCCGCTCTACAATGAGCAGTTCTTC	CASSEGGRPLYNEQFF
TRBV27	TRBJ1-4	TRBD1	NA	TGTGCCAGCAGGCTCCATTTACAGGGGGCTGAAGAAAAACTGTTTTTT	CASRLHLQGAEEKLFF
TRBV6-2/TRBV6-3	TRBJ2-7	TRBD1	NA	TGTGCCAGCAGTGATTTGACAGGGCGCACCTACGAGCAGTACTTC	CASSDLTGRTYEQYF